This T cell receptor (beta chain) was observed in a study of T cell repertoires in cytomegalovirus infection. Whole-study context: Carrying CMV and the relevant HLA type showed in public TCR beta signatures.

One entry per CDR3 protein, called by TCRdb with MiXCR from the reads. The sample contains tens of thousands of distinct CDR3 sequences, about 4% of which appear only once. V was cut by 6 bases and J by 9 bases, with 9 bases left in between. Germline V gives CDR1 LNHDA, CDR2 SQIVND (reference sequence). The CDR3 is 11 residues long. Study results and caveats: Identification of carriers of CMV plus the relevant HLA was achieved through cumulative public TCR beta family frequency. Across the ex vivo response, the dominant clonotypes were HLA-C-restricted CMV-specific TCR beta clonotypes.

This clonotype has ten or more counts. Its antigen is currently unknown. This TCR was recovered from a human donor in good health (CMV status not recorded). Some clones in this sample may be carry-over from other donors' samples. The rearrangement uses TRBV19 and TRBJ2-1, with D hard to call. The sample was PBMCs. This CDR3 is CASSRWSEQFF. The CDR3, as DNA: TGTGCCAGTAGCCGGTGGTCTGAGCAGTTCTTC. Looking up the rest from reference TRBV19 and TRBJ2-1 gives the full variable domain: DGGITQSPKYLFRKEGQNVTLSCEQNLNHDAMYWYRQDPGQGLRLIYYSQIVNDFQKGDIAEGYSVSREKKESFPLTVTSAQKNPTAFYLCASSRWSEQFFGPGTRLTVL.